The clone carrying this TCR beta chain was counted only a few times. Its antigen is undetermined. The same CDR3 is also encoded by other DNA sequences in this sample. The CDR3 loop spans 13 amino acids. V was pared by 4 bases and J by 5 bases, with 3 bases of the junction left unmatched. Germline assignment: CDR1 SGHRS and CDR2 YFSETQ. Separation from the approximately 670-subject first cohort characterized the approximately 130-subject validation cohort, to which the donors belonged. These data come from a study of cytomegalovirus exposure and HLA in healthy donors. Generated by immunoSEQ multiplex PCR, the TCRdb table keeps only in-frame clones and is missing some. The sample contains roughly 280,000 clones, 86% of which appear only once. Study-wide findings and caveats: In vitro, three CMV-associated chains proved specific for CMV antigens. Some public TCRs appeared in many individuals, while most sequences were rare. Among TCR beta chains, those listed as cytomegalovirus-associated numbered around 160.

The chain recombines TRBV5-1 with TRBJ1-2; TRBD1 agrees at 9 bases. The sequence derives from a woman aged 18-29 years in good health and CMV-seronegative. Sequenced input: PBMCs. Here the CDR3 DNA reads TGCGCCAGCAGCCCGGGACAGGGATATGGCTACACCTTC. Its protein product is CASSPGQGYGYTF.